The clone carrying this T cell receptor (beta chain) was seen only once. Its antigen is undetermined. The germline gives CDR1 SGHAT, CDR2 FQNNGV. The CDR3 covers 11 residues. Between the trimmed V and J ends, which lost 3 bases and 7 bases, there was a span of 5 bases. This sample is drawn from a study of CD8+ T cells in alopecia areata. Study in general: Treated patients took oral tofacitinib at 5 to 10 mg twice daily. Among treated patients, severity was scored by affected scalp area percentage.

Sequencing templates came from extracted RNA that was reverse transcribed into cDNA. The table came from immunoSEQ multiplex PCR; TCRdb's copy has only in-frame clones and leaves some out. Of about 180,000 clones listed, about 55% are singletons. Sample treatment: oral pan-JAK inhibitor, 5-10 mg twice daily. Study-level results: Scalp samples also yield sequences from resident alphabeta T cells of normal skin.

The material was CD8+ T cells sorted from blood, obtained at week 24, from a patient treated with tofacitinib. This sequence originates from a human donor with alopecia areata. The J gene is TRBJ2-3, the V gene TRBV11-2; D is unresolved. In DNA form, the CDR3 reads TGTGCCAGCAGCTTCGCAAATACGCAGTATTTT. Amino acid sequence: CASSFANTQYF.